Sequencing of this T cell receptor beta chain was carried out in a study of post-analysis software for immune sequencing data. Study results and limitations: Controls had lower frequencies than patients of about 5 TRBV segments, which included TRBV5-6, TRBV5-1 and TRBV20-1. Batch-matched samples strongly co-clustered by F measure.

Germline assignment: CDR1 SQVTM and CDR2 ANQGSEA. V gave up 5 bases and J gave up 0 bases, with 10 bases separating them. The length of the CDR3 is 13 residues. Sequencing libraries made from TCR beta cDNA carried unique molecular identifiers. TCRdb re-analysed the PCR reads in MiXCR, keeping a single row per CDR3 protein. There are approximately 260,000 distinct CDR3 sequences in the sample; 35% to 40% occur only once, and approximately 4.6% lies in the top ten. Ten or more counts support this clonotype. Antigen: not known. The sample was blood. J is TRBJ1-1 and V is TRBV29-1; weak D call: TRBD1 (5 bases). The source is a girl under 18 with multiple sclerosis. The CDR3 loop is CSVLKGLNTEAFF. Here the CDR3 DNA reads TGCAGCGTTCTTAAGGGACTGAACACTGAAGCTTTCTTT.